Presented here are 5 T cell receptor beta chains from one specimen sequenced in a study of Graves' ophthalmopathy and Graves' hyperthyroidism. The authors amplified TCR beta CDR3 regions, and they did so from RNA transcripts for repertoire sequencing. HTBI primers primed a first-round RT-PCR, and a second-round multiplex PCR followed. Using its own MiXCR run on the multiplex PCR reads, TCRdb lists one record per CDR3 protein. The sample lists about 620,000 distinct CDR3 sequences, around a fifth occurring once. The sample consisted of peripheral blood. Receptors were obtained from a woman in her late teens or twenties with stable Graves' hyperthyroidism. Some clones in this sample may be carry-over from other donors' samples.

The chain links TRBV13 to TRBJ1-2, with TRBD1 matching over 8 bases. With V trimmed by 3 bases and J by 4 bases, 7 bases remained unmatched. Germline lookup yields CDR1 PRHDT and CDR2 FYEKMQ (reference sequence). The CDR3 has 15 amino acids. The CDR3 DNA reads as TGTGCCAGCAGCTTGACAGGGGACGGGACCTATGGCTACACCTTC. Translating it yields CASSLTGDGTYGYTF.

This clonotype was detected ten times or more. This chain uses TRBV6-1 with TRBJ1-1, with D hard to call. V shed 5 bases and J shed 0 bases, with 13 bases lying between them. Germline V gene lookup returns CDR1 MNHNS and CDR2 SASEGT. CDR3 length: 15 residues. CDR3 DNA sequence: TGTGCCAGCAGTCCCAGGTCCCAAATGAACACTGAAGCTTTCTTT. Encoded protein: CASSPRSQMNTEAFF.

In its sample, this clonotype was seen many times. This chain links TRBV10-1 with TRBJ1-1; 10 bases are shared with TRBD1. Losses at the gene ends were 6 bases for V and 6 bases for J; bases not matched to a gene: 7. From germline, CDR1 is WNHNN and CDR2 SYGVQD (reference sequence). The CDR3 totals 14 residues. CDR3 in amino acids: CASSPGQGISEAFF. CDR3 nucleotides: TGCGCCAGCAGCCCGGGACAGGGGATCTCTGAAGCTTTCTTT.

This clonotype was recorded at least ten times. The genes are TRBV12-3 or TRBV12-4 and TRBJ1-2; D uncertain. V was trimmed by 2 bases and J by 4 bases, leaving 8 bases between them. The CDR3 has 13 amino acids. In DNA form, the CDR3 reads TGTGCCAGCAGTTTAAAGACCAGCTATGGCTACACCTTC. As protein: CASSLKTSYGYTF.

The chain combines TRBV27 with TRBJ2-5; 7 positions agree with TRBD1. The CDR3 spans 14 residues. In germline, CDR1 is MNHEY, CDR2 SMNVEV (reference sequence). The junction had 10 bases not matched to a gene; V was cut back by 7 bases and J by 5 bases. The CDR3: CASKNTGARETQYF. CDR3 in DNA: TGTGCCAGCAAAAATACAGGGGCGAGGGAGACCCAGTACTTC.